The 6 T cell receptor beta chains given below trace back to one sample, sequenced in a study of spatial heterogeneity in lung cancer. What these receptors recognize is not known. Time point of the sample: sample taken at primary tumor resection. Broader study findings: Tumors with more nonsynonymous mutations had more expanded intratumoral alpha and beta TCRs.

From the 5' RACE reads, TCRdb called clonotypes with MiXCR, one entry per CDR3 protein. The table lists some 14,000 distinct CDR3 sequences, less than 6.5% of them singletons. The starting material was lung tumor tissue, obtained at surgery. Receptors originate from a female donor with early-stage non-small cell lung cancer.

The sample holds many counts of this clonotype. This beta chain is a stray read from a library made for alpha chains; its abundance is not meaningful. The chain carries TRBV9 and TRBJ2-2, with 11 positions matching TRBD2. Germline V gene lookup returns CDR1 SGDLS and CDR2 YYNGEE. The CDR3 length is 16 residues. Trimming took 3 bases from V and 7 from J; bases not matched to a gene: 8. CDR3 in amino acids: CASSERTSGRRGELFF. The CDR3 region has the DNA TGTGCCAGCAGCGAAAGGACTAGCGGGCGGCGCGGGGAGCTGTTTTTT.

This clonotype showed up many times. A library made for alpha chains picked up this beta chain off target, so its size means little. The V and J genes are TRBV7-2 and TRBJ2-5; D unresolved. Trimming left V 1 base short and J 2 bases short, with 14 bases between. This CDR3 has 16 residues. The V gene's germline CDR1 is SGHTA and CDR2 FQGNSA. The CDR3 DNA reads as TGTGCCAGCAGCTTAGGCGCGTTGGGCTTTCAAGAGACCCAGTACTTC. Protein product: CASSLGALGFQETQYF.

This clonotype was counted ten times or more. Since the library was made to target alpha chains, this beta chain is a stray read and its abundance is not meaningful. The chain uses TRBV4-1 and TRBJ1-2; D uncertain. Trimming removed 1 base from V and 4 bases from J, with 13 bases in between. This CDR3 contains 15 residues. Germline lookup yields CDR1 MGHRA and CDR2 YSYEKL. CDR3 coding DNA: TGCGCCAGCAGCCAAGCCTCCAAAGCAGGCTATGGCTACACCTTC. Translating it yields CASSQASKAGYGYTF.

In its sample, this clonotype was seen many times. Since it is a stray read in a library aimed at alpha chains, this beta chain has a size that is not meaningful. The rearrangement uses TRBV7-2 and TRBJ2-2; 8 bases fit TRBD1. Per the germline V gene, CDR1 is SGHTA and CDR2 is FQGNSA. CDR3 length: 12 amino acids. V shed 5 bases, J shed 12 bases, and the junction held 5 bases outside the gene matches. Written as DNA, the CDR3 is TGTGCCAGCAGCCTAGGACAGGGACAGCTGTTTTTT. Translating it yields CASSLGQGQLFF. Based on the CDR3 plus reference TRBV7-2 and TRBJ2-2, the full variable domain is GAGVSQSPSNKVTEKGKDVELRCDPISGHTALYWYRQSLGQGLEFLIYFQGNSAPDKSGLPSDRFSAERTGGSVSTLTIQRTQQEDSAVYLCASSLGQGQLFFGEGSRLTVL.

On this clonotype itself: As an off-target read in a library built for alpha chains, this beta chain has a frequency of little significance. The chain uses TRBV20-1 and TRBJ2-5; possibly TRBD1 or TRBD2 for D (6 bases each). The CDR3 consists of 16 residues. Trimming removed 0 bases from V and 1 base from J, with 15 bases in between. Germline loops: CDR1 DFQATT, CDR2 SNEGSKA (reference sequence). DNA for the CDR3: TGCAGTGCTAGAGATCCACGGGGGACATTCCAAGAGACCCAGTACTTC. Amino acids: CSARDPRGTFQETQYF.

Ten or more counts support this clonotype. This beta chain slipped into a library made for alpha chains as a stray read, so its size is not meaningful. The chain has TRBV25-1 and TRBJ2-7; D might be TRBD1 or TRBD2, each matching 6 bases. The CDR3 has 14 amino acids. The ends were cut back, 4 bases at V and 0 bases at J, with 10 bases in the middle. The V gene's germline CDR1 is MGHDK and CDR2 SYGVNS. This chain's CDR3 is CASSVGGFSYEQYF. The CDR3 nucleotides read TGTGCCAGCAGTGTAGGGGGGTTCTCCTACGAGCAGTACTTC.